The rows below give T cell receptor beta chains drawn from one sample of a study of T-cell reconstitution after alpha-beta-depleted transplantation in children. One entry per CDR3 protein results from TCRdb running MiXCR on the PCR reads. The data contain 530,000 or so distinct CDR3 sequences, approximately 30% of them singletons. The sample consisted of PBMCs, taken before TCRalphabeta/CD19-depleted stem cell transplant. Source of these receptors: a boy under three years old with Wiskott-Aldrich syndrome, due to receive a stem cell transplant. The CDR3 runs from the conserved cysteine through the conserved F or W. D genes are given only for firm matches. Clone size appears in some rows only: once, few, many, or a class for an expanded clone.

v_gene,abundance,j_gene,len,d_gene,CDR3aa,CDR3nt
TRBV20-1,NA,TRBJ2-5,19,TRBD2,CSAALGIAGSTSYQETQYF,TGCAGTGCGGCACTGGGGATAGCGGGAAGTACCTCGTACCAAGAGACCCAGTACTTC
TRBV3-1,once,TRBJ2-6,17,NA,CASSQDLRRPGANVLTF,TGTGCCAGCAGCCAAGATCTTAGGAGACCTGGGGCCAACGTCCTGACTTTC
TRBV7-2,once,TRBJ2-1,17,TRBD2,CASSKRQGLAGGPKQFF,TGTGCCAGCAGCAAGCGACAAGGACTAGCGGGAGGGCCAAAGCAGTTCTTC
TRBV5-1,many,TRBJ2-6,18,NA,CASSLGFPPLSGANVLTF,TGCGCCAGCAGCTTGGGGTTTCCTCCCCTCTCTGGGGCCAACGTCCTGACTTTC
TRBV3-1,NA,TRBJ2-1,14,NA,CASSLLGQDNEQFF,TGTGCCAGCAGCCTTCTAGGACAAGACAATGAGCAGTTCTTC
TRBV3-1,NA,TRBJ2-1,15,TRBD1,CASSLIRTGRNEQFF,TGTGCCAGCAGCCTAATCAGGACAGGGCGAAATGAGCAGTTCTTC
TRBV29-1,NA,TRBJ2-3,16,NA,CSVRPGQEGGTDTQYF,TGCAGCGTTCGCCCCGGACAGGAAGGGGGGACAGATACGCAGTATTTT
TRBV5-1,few,TRBJ1-1,13,NA,CASSLGFITEAFF,TGCGCCAGCAGCTTGGGGTTTATCACTGAAGCTTTCTTT
TRBV20-1,few,TRBJ2-1,15,TRBD2,CSARGAGGSYNEQFF,TGCAGTGCTAGAGGGGCGGGGGGCTCCTACAATGAGCAGTTCTTC
TRBV20-1,NA,TRBJ2-1,14,TRBD2,CSARYGRSYNEQFF,TGCAGTGCTAGATACGGGAGGTCTTACAATGAGCAGTTCTTC
TRBV6-1,few,TRBJ1-4,14,TRBD1,CASRQTGVYEKLFF,TGTGCCAGCAGACAGACAGGGGTTTATGAAAAACTGTTTTTT
TRBV6-6,NA,TRBJ2-1,12,NA,CASSYSMGAAVF,TGTGCCAGCAGTTACTCGATGGGGGCAGCGGTCTTC
TRBV11-2,NA,TRBJ2-5,15,TRBD1,CASRMFGTGQETQYF,TGTGCCAGCAGGATGTTTGGGACAGGACAAGAGACCCAGTACTTC
TRBV20-1,NA,TRBJ2-7,11,NA,CSARRQGEQYF,TGCAGTGCTAGACGCCAGGGCGAGCAGTACTTC
TRBV3-1,NA,TRBJ2-1,16,TRBD1,CASSQDTGGGYNEQFF,TGTGCCAGCAGCCAAGATACAGGGGGAGGCTACAATGAGCAGTTCTTC
TRBV5-1,few,TRBJ2-1,15,TRBD2,CASSLPLTSVNEQFF,TGCGCCAGCAGCTTGCCTCTTACTAGCGTCAATGAGCAGTTCTTC
TRBV18,NA,TRBJ1-1,15,TRBD1,CASSALQGALNEAFF,TGTGCCAGCTCAGCACTACAGGGGGCCCTTAATGAAGCTTTCTTT
TRBV12-3/TRBV12-4,NA,TRBJ2-5,15,NA,CASSLDGSGGETQYF,TGTGCCAGCAGTTTAGATGGCTCAGGGGGGGAGACCCAGTACTTC
TRBV29-1,few,TRBJ2-7,16,NA,CSVAPGPPSKFYEQYF,TGCAGCGTCGCACCGGGACCACCGTCGAAATTCTACGAGCAGTACTTC
TRBV2,once,TRBJ2-2,15,TRBD2,CASRGLASNTGELFF,TGTGCCAGCAGGGGACTAGCGTCGAACACCGGGGAGCTGTTTTTT
TRBV5-1,NA,TRBJ2-1,16,NA,CASSLEASGLTWEQFF,TGCGCCAGCAGCTTGGAGGCTAGTGGGCTAACTTGGGAGCAGTTCTTC
TRBV20-1,NA,TRBJ2-3,15,TRBD1,CSARVTGGSTDTQYF,TGCAGTGCTAGAGTTACAGGGGGAAGCACAGATACGCAGTATTTT
TRBV7-6,few,TRBJ1-4,13,TRBD1,CASSSTGAEKLFF,TGTGCCAGCAGCTCGACAGGGGCGGAAAAACTGTTTTTT
TRBV5-1,few,TRBJ1-1,20,TRBD1,CASSLIGTGGLGKVNTEAFF,TGCGCCAGCAGCCTGATCGGGACAGGGGGACTGGGTAAAGTGAACACTGAAGCTTTCTTT
TRBV28,few,TRBJ2-1,16,TRBD2,CASSFFRTSGYNEQFF,TGTGCCAGCAGTTTTTTTCGGACTAGCGGTTACAATGAGCAGTTCTTC
TRBV19,NA,TRBJ1-5,15,NA,CASTPVWPSNQPQHF,TGTGCCAGTACTCCCGTTTGGCCTAGCAATCAGCCCCAGCATTTT
TRBV15,NA,TRBJ2-7,14,NA,CATRRSGTAYEQYF,TGTGCCACCAGAAGATCCGGGACTGCCTACGAGCAGTACTTC
TRBV18,few,TRBJ1-1,14,NA,CASSPYRTAAEAFF,TGTGCCAGCTCACCTTACCGGACAGCTGCTGAAGCTTTTTTT
TRBV10-3,NA,TRBJ2-7,15,NA,CAINPDPRSSYEQYF,TGTGCCATCAACCCCGACCCAAGGAGCTCCTACGAGCAGTACTTC
TRBV12-3/TRBV12-4,NA,TRBJ2-6,15,NA,CASTRGSSGANVLTF,TGTGCCAGCACTCGAGGGAGCTCTGGGGCCAACGTCCTGACTTTC
TRBV3-1,few,TRBJ2-3,16,TRBD2,CASSPLASGSIDTQYF,TGTGCCAGCAGCCCGTTGGCTAGCGGGAGCATTGATACGCAGTATTTT
TRBV5-1,NA,TRBJ2-1,15,TRBD2,CASSLAAGLNNEQFF,TGCGCCAGCAGCTTGGCAGCGGGACTTAACAATGAGCAGTTCTTC
TRBV4-2,few,TRBJ2-3,16,TRBD2,CASSQDPAGAPDTQYF,TGTGCCAGCAGCCAAGATCCAGCGGGGGCCCCAGATACGCAGTATTTT
TRBV18,NA,TRBJ2-3,19,TRBD2,CASSPPWRTSGVPTDTQYF,TGTGCCAGCTCACCACCGTGGCGGACTAGCGGAGTTCCCACAGATACGCAGTATTTT
TRBV5-1,NA,TRBJ2-5,14,NA,CASSSRQPQETQYF,TGCGCCAGCAGCTCGCGACAGCCTCAAGAGACCCAGTACTTC
TRBV10-3,NA,TRBJ2-3,14,TRBD2,CAIRPGLGSDTQYF,TGTGCCATCAGACCGGGACTAGGGAGTGATACGCAGTATTTT
TRBV20-1,few,TRBJ1-2,13,NA,CSAEWAANYGYTF,TGCAGTGCTGAGTGGGCCGCTAACTATGGCTACACCTTC
TRBV6-1,NA,TRBJ2-7,15,NA,CASSILTGPNYEQYF,TGTGCCAGCAGTATCCTGACAGGACCGAACTACGAGCAGTACTTC
TRBV5-1,NA,TRBJ2-7,14,NA,CASSVKGLYAEQYF,TGCGCCAGCAGTGTCAAGGGCCTCTACGCGGAGCAGTACTTC